This TCR beta chain stems from a study of control samples from healthy donors and cancer patients. The CDR3 has 14 residues. CDR1 is SGHAT, CDR2 FQNNGV, per germline. V lost 4 bases, J lost 8 bases, and 9 bases stayed unmatched. Method: immunoSEQ multiplex PCR; TCRdb's copy keeps in-frame clones and lacks some. This sample has approximately 140,000 clones; around nine tenths occur once, and the top ten carry 11%. Sequencing input: blood. The V gene is TRBV11-2, the J gene TRBJ1-2, with 8 bases identical to TRBD1. This TCR came from a man aged 25 to 45 in good health. The DNA of the CDR3 is TGTGCCAGCAGCTCGAGACAGGGGTTAGGAGGCTACACCTTC. Its protein product is CASSSRQGLGGYTF.